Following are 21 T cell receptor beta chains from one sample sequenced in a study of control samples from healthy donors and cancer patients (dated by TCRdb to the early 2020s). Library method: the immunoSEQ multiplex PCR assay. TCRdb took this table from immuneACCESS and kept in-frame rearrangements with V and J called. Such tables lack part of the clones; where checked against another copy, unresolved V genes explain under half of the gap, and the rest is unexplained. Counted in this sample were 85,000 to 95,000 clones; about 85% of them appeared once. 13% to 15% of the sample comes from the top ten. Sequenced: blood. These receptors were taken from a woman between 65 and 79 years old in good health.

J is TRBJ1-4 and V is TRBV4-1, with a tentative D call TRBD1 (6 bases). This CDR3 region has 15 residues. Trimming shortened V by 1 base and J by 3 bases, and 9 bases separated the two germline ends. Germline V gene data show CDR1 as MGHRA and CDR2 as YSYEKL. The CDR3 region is CASSQGGGANEKLFF. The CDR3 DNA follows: TGCGCCAGCAGCCAAGGAGGGGGGGCTAATGAAAAACTGTTTTTT.

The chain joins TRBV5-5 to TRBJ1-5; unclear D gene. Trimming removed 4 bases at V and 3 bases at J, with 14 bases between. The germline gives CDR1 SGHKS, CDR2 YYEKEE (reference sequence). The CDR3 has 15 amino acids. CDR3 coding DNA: TGTGCCAGCAGCCAACTGGCTGCTCTCAATCAGCCCCAGCATTTT. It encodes CASSQLAALNQPQHF.

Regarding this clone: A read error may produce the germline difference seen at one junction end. CDR3 bases: TGTGCCAGCAGCTTCGACCTGTACCAGGAGACCCAGTACTTC. It encodes CASSFDLYQETQYF. The chain combines TRBV7-9 with TRBJ2-5; D remains unclear. The CDR3 runs to 14 residues. Germline lookup yields CDR1 SEHNR and CDR2 FQNEAQ (reference sequence).

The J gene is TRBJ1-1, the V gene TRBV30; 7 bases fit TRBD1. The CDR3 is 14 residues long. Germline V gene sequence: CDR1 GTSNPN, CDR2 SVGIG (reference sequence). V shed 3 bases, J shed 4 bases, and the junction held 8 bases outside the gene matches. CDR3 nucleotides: TGTGCCTGGAGCGAGGGCAGGGGGACCACTGAAGCTTTCTTT. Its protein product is CAWSEGRGTTEAFF.

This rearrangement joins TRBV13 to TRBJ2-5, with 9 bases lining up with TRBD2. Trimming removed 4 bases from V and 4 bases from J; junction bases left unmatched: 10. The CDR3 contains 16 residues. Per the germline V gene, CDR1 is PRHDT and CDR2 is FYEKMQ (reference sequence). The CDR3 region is CASSSPLAGERETQYF. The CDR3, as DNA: TGTGCCAGCAGCTCCCCTTTAGCGGGAGAGAGAGAGACCCAGTACTTC.

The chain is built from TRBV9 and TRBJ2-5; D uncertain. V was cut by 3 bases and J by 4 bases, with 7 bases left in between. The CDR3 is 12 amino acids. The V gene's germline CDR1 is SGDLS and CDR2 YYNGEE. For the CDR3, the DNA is TGTGCCAGCAGCGGGACCAGAGAGACCCAGTACTTC. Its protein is CASSGTRETQYF.

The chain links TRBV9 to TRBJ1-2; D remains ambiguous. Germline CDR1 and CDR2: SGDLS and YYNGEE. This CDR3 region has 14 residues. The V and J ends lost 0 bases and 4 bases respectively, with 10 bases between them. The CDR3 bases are TGTGCCAGCAGCGTAGATTGGGGATCCTATGGCTACACCTTC. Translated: CASSVDWGSYGYTF. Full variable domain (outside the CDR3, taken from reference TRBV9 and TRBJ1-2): DSGVTQTPKHLITATGQRVTLRCSPRSGDLSVYWYQQSLDQGLQFLIQYYNGEERAKGNILERFSAQQFPDLHSELNLSSLELGDSALYFCASSVDWGSYGYTFGSGTRLTVV.

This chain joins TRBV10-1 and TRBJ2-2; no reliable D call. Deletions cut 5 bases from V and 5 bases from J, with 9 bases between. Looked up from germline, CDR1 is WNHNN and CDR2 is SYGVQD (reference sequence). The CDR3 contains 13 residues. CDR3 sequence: CASSRATTGELFF. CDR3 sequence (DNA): TGCGCCAGCAGTAGGGCTACTACCGGGGAGCTGTTTTTT.

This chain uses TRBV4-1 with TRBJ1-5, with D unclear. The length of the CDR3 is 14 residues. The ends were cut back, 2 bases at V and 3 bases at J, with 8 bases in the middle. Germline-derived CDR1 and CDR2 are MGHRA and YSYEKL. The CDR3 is CASSQRPINQPQHF. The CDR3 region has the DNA TGCGCCAGCAGCCAACGCCCGATCAATCAGCCCCAGCATTTT.

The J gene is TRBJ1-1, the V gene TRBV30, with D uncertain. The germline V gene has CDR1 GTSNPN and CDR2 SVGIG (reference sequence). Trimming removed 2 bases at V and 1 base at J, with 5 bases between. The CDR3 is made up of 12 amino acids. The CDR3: CAWSQANTEAFF. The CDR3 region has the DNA TGTGCCTGGAGTCAAGCGAACACTGAAGCTTTCTTT. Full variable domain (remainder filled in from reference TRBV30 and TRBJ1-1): SQTIHQWPATLVQPVGSPLSLECTVEGTSNPNLYWYRQAAGRGLQLLFYSVGIGQISSEVPQNLSASRPQDRQFILSSKKLLLSDSGFYLCAWSQANTEAFFGQGTRLTVV.

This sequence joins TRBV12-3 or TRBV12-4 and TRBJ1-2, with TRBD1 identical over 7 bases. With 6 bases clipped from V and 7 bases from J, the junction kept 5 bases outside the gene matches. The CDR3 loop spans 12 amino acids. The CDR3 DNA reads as TGTGCCAGCAGGACAGGGTCGGGTGGCTACACCTTC. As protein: CASRTGSGGYTF.

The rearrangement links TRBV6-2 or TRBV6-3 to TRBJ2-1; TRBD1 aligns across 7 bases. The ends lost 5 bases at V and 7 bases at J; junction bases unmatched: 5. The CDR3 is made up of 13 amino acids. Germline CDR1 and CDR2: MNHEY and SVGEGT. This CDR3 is CASSPYRGNEQFF. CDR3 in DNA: TGTGCCAGCAGTCCATACAGGGGTAATGAGCAGTTCTTC.

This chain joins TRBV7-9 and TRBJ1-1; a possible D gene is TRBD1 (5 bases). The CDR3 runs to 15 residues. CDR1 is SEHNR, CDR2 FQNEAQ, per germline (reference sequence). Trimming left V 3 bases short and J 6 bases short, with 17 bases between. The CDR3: CASSLIGDHNSEAFF. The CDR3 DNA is TGTGCCAGCAGCTTGATAGGGGACCACAATTCTGAAGCTTTCTTT.

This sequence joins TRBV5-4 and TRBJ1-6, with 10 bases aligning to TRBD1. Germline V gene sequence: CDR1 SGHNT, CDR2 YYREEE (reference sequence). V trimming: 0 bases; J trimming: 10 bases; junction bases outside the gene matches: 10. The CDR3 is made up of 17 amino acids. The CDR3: CASSLGPRTGGVSPLHF. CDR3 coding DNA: TGTGCCAGCAGCTTGGGCCCTCGGACAGGGGGGGTCTCACCCCTCCACTTT.

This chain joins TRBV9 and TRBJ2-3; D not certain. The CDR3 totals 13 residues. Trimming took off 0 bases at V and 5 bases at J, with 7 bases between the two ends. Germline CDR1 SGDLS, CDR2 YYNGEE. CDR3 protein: CASSVEVKDTQYF. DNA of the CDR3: TGTGCCAGCAGCGTAGAAGTGAAAGATACGCAGTATTTT. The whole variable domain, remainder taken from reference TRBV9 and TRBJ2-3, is DSGVTQTPKHLITATGQRVTLRCSPRSGDLSVYWYQQSLDQGLQFLIQYYNGEERAKGNILERFSAQQFPDLHSELNLSSLELGDSALYFCASSVEVKDTQYFGPGTRLTVL.

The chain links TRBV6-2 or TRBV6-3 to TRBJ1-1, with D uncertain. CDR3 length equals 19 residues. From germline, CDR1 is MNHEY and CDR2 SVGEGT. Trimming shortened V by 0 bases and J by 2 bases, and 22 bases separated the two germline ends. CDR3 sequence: CASSYSTLSVVGPNTEAFF. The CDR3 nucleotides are TGTGCCAGCAGTTACTCGACGCTCTCCGTCGTGGGCCCCAACACTGAAGCTTTCTTT.

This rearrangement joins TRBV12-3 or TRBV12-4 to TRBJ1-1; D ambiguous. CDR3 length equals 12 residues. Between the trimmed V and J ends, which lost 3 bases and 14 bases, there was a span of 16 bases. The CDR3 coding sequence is TGTGCCAGCAGTTTTGGAGGGTCTCGGCAGTTCTTT. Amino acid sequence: CASSFGGSRQFF.

In DNA form, the CDR3 reads TGTGCCAGCAGTTACTGGACTAGCGGGAGGTCCAACGAGCAGTACTTC. Encoded protein: CASSYWTSGRSNEQYF. V usage is TRBV6-2 or TRBV6-3 and J usage is TRBJ2-7; 14 bases match TRBD2. After removal of 1 base from V and 5 bases from J, the junction contained 4 bases not matched to a gene. The CDR3 consists of 16 residues. CDR1 and CDR2 from the germline V gene are MNHEY and SVGEGT.

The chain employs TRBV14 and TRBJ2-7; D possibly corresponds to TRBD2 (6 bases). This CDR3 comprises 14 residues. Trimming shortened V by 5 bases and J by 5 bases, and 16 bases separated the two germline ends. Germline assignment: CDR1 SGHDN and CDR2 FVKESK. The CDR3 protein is CASSERVSSHEQYF. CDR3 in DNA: TGTGCCAGCAGCGAGCGGGTTTCTTCCCACGAGCAGTACTTC.

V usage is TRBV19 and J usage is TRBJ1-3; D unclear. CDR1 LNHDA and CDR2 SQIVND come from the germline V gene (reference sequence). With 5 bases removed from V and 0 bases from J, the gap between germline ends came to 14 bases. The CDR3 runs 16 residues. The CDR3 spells CASSEGNTGSGNTIYF. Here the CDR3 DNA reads TGTGCCAGTAGTGAAGGTAACACGGGCTCTGGAAACACCATATATTTT.

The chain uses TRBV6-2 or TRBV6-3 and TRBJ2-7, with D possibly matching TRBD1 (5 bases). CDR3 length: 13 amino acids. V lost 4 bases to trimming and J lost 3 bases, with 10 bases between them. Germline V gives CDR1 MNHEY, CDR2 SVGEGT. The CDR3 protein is CASSSTGHYEQYF. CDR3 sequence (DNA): TGTGCCAGCAGTTCCACCGGACACTACGAGCAGTACTTC.